Below, 10 T cell receptor beta chains from the same sample are listed, as sequenced in a study of blood T cell repertoires in COVID-19. Sequencing was performed with immunoSEQ multiplex PCR; in TCRdb, only in-frame clones are kept and a portion is missing. The sample has more than 90,000 clones; 82% are singletons. Sequencing was performed on peripheral blood. Receptor source: a man older than 75 with acute or convalescent COVID-19.

J is TRBJ2-7 and V is TRBV27, with TRBD1 matching over 7 bases. This CDR3 is 14 amino acids long. In germline, CDR1 is MNHEY, CDR2 SMNVEV (reference sequence). The ends lost 6 bases at V and 3 bases at J; junction bases unmatched: 8. This chain's CDR3 is CASRRQGRGYEQYF. CDR3 nucleotide sequence: TGTGCCAGCAGGCGACAGGGCAGGGGCTACGAGCAGTACTTC.

V usage is TRBV2 and J usage is TRBJ1-2; perhaps TRBD1 as D (6 bases). The V end lost 6 bases, the J end lost 6 bases, and 17 bases lay between the germline ends. The CDR3 is 14 amino acids. Per germline, CDR1 SNHLY and CDR2 FYNNEI. The CDR3 DNA sequence: TGTGCCAGCAGCGGGGGGCAGGGGACGCATGGCTACACCTTC. Translation gives CASSGGQGTHGYTF.

The rearrangement uses TRBV2 and TRBJ1-1; D gene uncertain. Deletions cut 6 bases from V and 6 bases from J, with 11 bases between. Germline lookup yields CDR1 SNHLY and CDR2 FYNNEI. CDR3 length: 12 amino acids. The CDR3 reads CASRAEVAEAFF. In nucleotides, the CDR3 is TGTGCCAGCAGGGCAGAGGTTGCTGAAGCTTTCTTT.

The chain is built from TRBV28 and TRBJ2-2; possible D gene TRBD2, 6 bases. The CDR3 totals 15 residues. V was pared by 8 bases and J by 5 bases, with 18 bases between. CDR1 is MDHEN and CDR2 is SYDVKM in the germline V gene. The CDR3 nucleotides read TGTGCCAGCTACTTTTCCGGGGGTGGAACCGGGGAGCTGTTTTTT. Protein product: CASYFSGGGTGELFF.

The chain combines TRBV19 with TRBJ2-7; D may be TRBD2 (5 bases). The V gene lost 4 bases and the J gene lost 0 bases, with 10 bases spanning the gap. Germline assignment: CDR1 LNHDA and CDR2 SQIVND (reference sequence). This CDR3 region has 14 residues. Here the CDR3 reads CASSRTGSSYEQYF. The CDR3 DNA sequence: TGTGCCAGTAGTAGGACGGGGAGCTCCTACGAGCAGTACTTC. The variable domain in full, completed from reference TRBV19 and TRBJ2-7, reads DGGITQSPKYLFRKEGQNVTLSCEQNLNHDAMYWYRQDPGQGLRLIYYSQIVNDFQKGDIAEGYSVSREKKESFPLTVTSAQKNPTAFYLCASSRTGSSYEQYFGPGTRLTVT.

This clone was recorded a few times. The rearrangement joins TRBV6-2 or TRBV6-3 to TRBJ1-1; D ambiguous. The ends were cut back, 3 bases at V and 4 bases at J, with 12 bases in the middle. This CDR3 spans 14 amino acids. CDR1 and CDR2 (germline): MNHEY, SVGEGT. The DNA for the CDR3 is TGTGCCAGCAGTTATGAGGTCTTGAGCACTGAAGCTTTCTTT. Translated: CASSYEVLSTEAFF.

The chain is built from TRBV28 and TRBJ2-3, with TRBD1 as a possible D gene (6 bases). The V end was cut by 7 bases, the J end by 0 bases, with 20 bases between. Germline V gene data show CDR1 as MDHEN and CDR2 as SYDVKM. The CDR3 has 17 amino acids. CDR3 amino acids: CASIPMGAITSTDTQYF. In DNA form, the CDR3 reads TGTGCCAGCATCCCTATGGGGGCGATCACTAGCACAGATACGCAGTATTTT.

CDR3 nucleotides: TGTGCCAGCAGCCTTAGACTTGAGACCGGGGAGCTGTTTTTT. Translated: CASSLRLETGELFF. This chain connects TRBV14 to TRBJ2-2; no reliable D call. The CDR3 runs 14 residues. V gave up 4 bases and J gave up 5 bases, with 11 bases separating them. Germline-derived CDR1 and CDR2 are SGHDN and FVKESK.

The chain couples TRBV5-1 to TRBJ1-2; perhaps TRBD1 as D (5 bases). This CDR3 has 18 amino acids. The V gene lost 2 bases and the J gene lost 6 bases, with 26 bases spanning the gap. The germline V gene has CDR1 SGHRS and CDR2 YFSETQ. The DNA of the CDR3 is TGCGCCAGCAGCTTAACTCGTGAAGCCGGCCGGGGGAGAAATGGCTACACCTTC. Translated, it gives CASSLTREAGRGRNGYTF.

The V and J genes are TRBV30 and TRBJ1-2, with D unclear. This CDR3 is built from 15 residues. V gave up 2 bases and J gave up 2 bases, with 15 bases separating them. Per the germline V gene, CDR1 is GTSNPN and CDR2 is SVGIG (reference sequence). The CDR3 coding sequence is TGTGCCTGGAGTCCGGAGTTAACGAGAAACTATGGCTACACCTTC. Its translation: CAWSPELTRNYGYTF.